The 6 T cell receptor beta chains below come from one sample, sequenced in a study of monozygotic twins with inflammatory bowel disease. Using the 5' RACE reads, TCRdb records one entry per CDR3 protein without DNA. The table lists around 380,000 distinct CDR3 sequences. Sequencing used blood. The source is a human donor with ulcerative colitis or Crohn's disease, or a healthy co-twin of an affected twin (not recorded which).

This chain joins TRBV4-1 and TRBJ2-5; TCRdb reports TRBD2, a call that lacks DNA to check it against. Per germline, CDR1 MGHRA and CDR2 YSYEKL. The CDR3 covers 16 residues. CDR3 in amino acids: CASSQVMTSGIETQYF.

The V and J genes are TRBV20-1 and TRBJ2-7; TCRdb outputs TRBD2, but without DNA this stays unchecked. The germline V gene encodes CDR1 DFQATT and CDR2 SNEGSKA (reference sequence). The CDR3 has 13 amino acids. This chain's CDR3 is CRVVRGGSAEQYF.

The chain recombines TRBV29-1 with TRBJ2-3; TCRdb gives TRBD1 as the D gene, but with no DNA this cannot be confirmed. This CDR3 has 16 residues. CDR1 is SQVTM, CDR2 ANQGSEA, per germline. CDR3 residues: CSVHFWDTSQTDTQYF.

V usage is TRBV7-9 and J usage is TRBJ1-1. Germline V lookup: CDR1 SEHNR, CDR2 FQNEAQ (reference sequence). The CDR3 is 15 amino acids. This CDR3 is CASSLATPTGTEAFF.

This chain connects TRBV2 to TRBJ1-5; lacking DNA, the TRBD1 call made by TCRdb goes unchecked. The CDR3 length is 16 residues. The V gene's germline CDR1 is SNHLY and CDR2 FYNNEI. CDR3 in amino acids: CASSVSGTGGVQPQHF.

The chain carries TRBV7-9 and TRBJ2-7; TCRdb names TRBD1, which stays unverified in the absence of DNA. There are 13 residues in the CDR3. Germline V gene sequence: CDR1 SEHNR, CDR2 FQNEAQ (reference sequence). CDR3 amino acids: CASSRDTLYEQYF.